These T cell receptor beta chains were read from a single sample in a study of T cell responses to AZD1222 COVID-19 vaccine. Assay: immunoSEQ multiplex PCR; the TCRdb copy retains only in-frame clones and omits some. This table holds tens of thousands of clones, around 82% found once. Sequencing used peripheral blood, obtained 28 days after the second AZD1222 dose. Receptors originate from an adult who received the AZD1222 COVID-19 vaccine. Each CDR3 is given with its conserved first and last residue. D genes are given only for firm matches. Clone sizes are given selectively: once, few, many, or a class where the clone is expanded.

cdr3_aa: CASSEASGHNSPLHF
cdr3_nt: TGTGCCAGCAGTGAAGCGTCGGGACATAATTCACCCCTCCACTTT
cdr3_length: 15
j_call: TRBJ1-6
v_call: TRBV6-1
d_call: NA
clone_size: once

cdr3_aa: CSASLAGGTQYF
cdr3_nt: TGCAGTGCTAGTCTGGCGGGGGGGACCCAGTACTTC
cdr3_length: 12
j_call: TRBJ2-5
v_call: TRBV20-1
d_call: TRBD2
clone_size: NA

cdr3_aa: CASRKGLSTDTQYF
cdr3_nt: TGTGCCAGCAGGAAGGGGCTGAGCACAGATACGCAGTATTTT
cdr3_length: 14
j_call: TRBJ2-3
v_call: TRBV6-5
d_call: NA
clone_size: NA

cdr3_aa: CASSRQGFLCYEQYF
cdr3_nt: TGTGCCAGCAGCCGACAGGGGTTTCTATGCTACGAGCAGTACTTC
cdr3_length: 15
j_call: TRBJ2-7
v_call: TRBV21-1
d_call: NA
clone_size: NA

cdr3_aa: CSVETLAGAGYNEQFF
cdr3_nt: TGCAGCGTTGAAACCTTAGCGGGAGCCGGCTACAATGAGCAGTTCTTC
cdr3_length: 16
j_call: TRBJ2-1
v_call: TRBV29-1
d_call: TRBD2
clone_size: NA

cdr3_aa: CASSWTDTPNYGYTF
cdr3_nt: TGTGCCAGCAGTTGGACCGATACCCCAAACTATGGCTACACCTTC
cdr3_length: 15
j_call: TRBJ1-2
v_call: TRBV6-5
d_call: NA
clone_size: NA

cdr3_aa: CASSLFSGWSGNTIYF
cdr3_nt: TGTGCCAGCAGCCTATTTTCGGGTTGGTCTGGAAACACCATATATTTT
cdr3_length: 16
j_call: TRBJ1-3
v_call: TRBV21-1
d_call: NA
clone_size: NA

cdr3_aa: CASSYISTDTQYF
cdr3_nt: TGTGCCAGCAGTTACATTAGCACGGATACGCAGTATTTT
cdr3_length: 13
j_call: TRBJ2-3
v_call: TRBV6-2/TRBV6-3
d_call: NA
clone_size: once

cdr3_aa: CASRRQQGHEQFF
cdr3_nt: TGTGCCAGCAGGCGCCAACAGGGACATGAGCAGTTCTTC
cdr3_length: 13
j_call: TRBJ2-1
v_call: TRBV6-5
d_call: NA
clone_size: NA

cdr3_aa: CASSLVGLMGEKLFF
cdr3_nt: TGTGCCAGCAGCTTAGTAGGTCTAATGGGTGAAAAACTGTTTTTT
cdr3_length: 15
j_call: TRBJ1-4
v_call: TRBV7-2
d_call: NA
clone_size: NA

cdr3_aa: CASSENKGWGQETQYF
cdr3_nt: TGTGCCAGCAGTGAAAACAAGGGATGGGGGCAAGAGACCCAGTACTTC
cdr3_length: 16
j_call: TRBJ2-5
v_call: TRBV6-1
d_call: NA
clone_size: once

cdr3_aa: CASSPSGRANGYTF
cdr3_nt: TGTGCCAGCAGCCCCTCGGGCAGGGCGAATGGCTACACCTTC
cdr3_length: 14
j_call: TRBJ1-2
v_call: TRBV7-2
d_call: NA
clone_size: NA

cdr3_aa: CASSVTGTSGNHEQFF
cdr3_nt: TGTGCCAGCAGCGTAACAGGAACTAGCGGGAACCATGAGCAGTTCTTC
cdr3_length: 16
j_call: TRBJ2-1
v_call: TRBV9
d_call: TRBD2
clone_size: NA

cdr3_aa: CASGLMGFRSGNTIYF
cdr3_nt: TGTGCCAGCGGATTAATGGGGTTCCGTTCTGGAAACACCATATATTTT
cdr3_length: 16
j_call: TRBJ1-3
v_call: TRBV7-2
d_call: NA
clone_size: few

cdr3_aa: CSASAAATYNEQFF
cdr3_nt: TGCAGTGCTAGTGCCGCGGCCACCTACAATGAGCAGTTCTTC
cdr3_length: 14
j_call: TRBJ2-1
v_call: TRBV20-1
d_call: NA
clone_size: NA

cdr3_aa: CASSPRTGRTGELFF
cdr3_nt: TGTGCCAGCTCACCACGGACAGGGAGAACCGGGGAGCTGTTTTTT
cdr3_length: 15
j_call: TRBJ2-2
v_call: TRBV18
d_call: TRBD1
clone_size: NA

cdr3_aa: CASSQERYADYEQYF
cdr3_nt: TGTGCCAGCAGCCAAGAGAGATATGCGGACTACGAGCAGTACTTC
cdr3_length: 15
j_call: TRBJ2-7
v_call: TRBV4-2
d_call: NA
clone_size: NA

cdr3_aa: CASSFGYGYTF
cdr3_nt: TGTGCCAGCAGTTTCGGCTATGGCTACACCTTC
cdr3_length: 11
j_call: TRBJ1-2
v_call: TRBV28
d_call: NA
clone_size: NA

cdr3_aa: CASSLPRQAGHGGYTF
cdr3_nt: TGTGCCAGCAGCTTACCAAGACAGGCAGGCCATGGTGGCTACACCTTC
cdr3_length: 16
j_call: TRBJ1-2
v_call: TRBV7-8
d_call: NA
clone_size: NA

cdr3_aa: CASSLTGFGYGYTF
cdr3_nt: TGTGCCAGCAGCTTAACAGGGTTTGGCTATGGCTACACCTTC
cdr3_length: 14
j_call: TRBJ1-2
v_call: TRBV11-2
d_call: NA
clone_size: NA

cdr3_aa: CASNFYLRKNTEAFF
cdr3_nt: TGTGCCAGTAATTTCTATCTTAGGAAGAACACTGAAGCTTTCTTT
cdr3_length: 15
j_call: TRBJ1-1
v_call: TRBV19
d_call: NA
clone_size: NA

cdr3_aa: CSVEDISYGYTF
cdr3_nt: TGCAGCGTTGAAGACATCAGCTATGGCTACACCTTC
cdr3_length: 12
j_call: TRBJ1-2
v_call: TRBV29-1
d_call: NA
clone_size: NA

cdr3_aa: CASSVQGRVVSGANVLTF
cdr3_nt: TGTGCCAGCAGCGTTCAGGGGAGGGTAGTCTCTGGGGCCAACGTCCTGACTTTC
cdr3_length: 18
j_call: TRBJ2-6
v_call: TRBV9
d_call: NA
clone_size: NA

cdr3_aa: CASRLAGQETQYF
cdr3_nt: TGTGCCAGCCGACTAGCGGGCCAAGAGACCCAGTACTTC
cdr3_length: 13
j_call: TRBJ2-5
v_call: TRBV6-5
d_call: TRBD2
clone_size: NA

cdr3_aa: CASSPRVRTSGSGEQYF
cdr3_nt: TGTGCCAGCTCACCAAGGGTAAGGACTAGCGGGAGCGGAGAGCAGTACTTC
cdr3_length: 17
j_call: TRBJ2-7
v_call: TRBV18
d_call: TRBD2
clone_size: NA

cdr3_aa: CASSSLDGSNQPQHF
cdr3_nt: TGTGCCAGCAGCAGCCTCGACGGCAGCAATCAGCCCCAGCATTTT
cdr3_length: 15
j_call: TRBJ1-5
v_call: TRBV6-5
d_call: NA
clone_size: NA

cdr3_aa: CASTSAGANVLTF
cdr3_nt: TGTGCCAGTACTTCCGCTGGGGCCAACGTCCTGACTTTC
cdr3_length: 13
j_call: TRBJ2-6
v_call: TRBV27
d_call: NA
clone_size: once